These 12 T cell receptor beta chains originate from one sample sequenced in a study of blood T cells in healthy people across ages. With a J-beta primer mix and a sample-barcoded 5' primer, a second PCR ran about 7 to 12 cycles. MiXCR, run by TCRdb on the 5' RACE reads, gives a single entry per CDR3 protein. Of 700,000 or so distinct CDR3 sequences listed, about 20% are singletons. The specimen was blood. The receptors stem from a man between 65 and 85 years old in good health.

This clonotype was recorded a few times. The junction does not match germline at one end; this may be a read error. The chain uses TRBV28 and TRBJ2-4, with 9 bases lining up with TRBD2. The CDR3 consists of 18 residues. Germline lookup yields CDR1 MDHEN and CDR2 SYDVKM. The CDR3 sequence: CASSLTGDQGLARNIQYF. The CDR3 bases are TGTGCCAGCAGTTTAACGGGGGACCAGGGACTAGCCAGAAACATTCAGTACTTC.

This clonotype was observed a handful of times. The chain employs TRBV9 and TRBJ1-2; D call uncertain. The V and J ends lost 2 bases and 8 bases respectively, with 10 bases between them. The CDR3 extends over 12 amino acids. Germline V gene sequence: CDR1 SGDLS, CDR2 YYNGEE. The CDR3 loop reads CASSVVGGGYTF. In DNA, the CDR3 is TGTGCCAGCAGCGTCGTAGGAGGCGGCTACACCTTC.

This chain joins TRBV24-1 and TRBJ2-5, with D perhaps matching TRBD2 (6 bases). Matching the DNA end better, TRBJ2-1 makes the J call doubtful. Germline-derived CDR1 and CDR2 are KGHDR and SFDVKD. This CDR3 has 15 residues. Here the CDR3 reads CATSDPGRMANEQFF. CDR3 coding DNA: TGTGCCACCAGTGACCCAGGGAGGATGGCAAATGAGCAGTTCTTC.

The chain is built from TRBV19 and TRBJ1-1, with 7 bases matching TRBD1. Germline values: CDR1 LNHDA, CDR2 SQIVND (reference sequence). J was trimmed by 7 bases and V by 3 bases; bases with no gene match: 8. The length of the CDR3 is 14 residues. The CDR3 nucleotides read TGTGCCAGTAGTATGAGGGACAGACCATATGAAGCTTTCTTT. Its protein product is CASSMRDRPYEAFF.

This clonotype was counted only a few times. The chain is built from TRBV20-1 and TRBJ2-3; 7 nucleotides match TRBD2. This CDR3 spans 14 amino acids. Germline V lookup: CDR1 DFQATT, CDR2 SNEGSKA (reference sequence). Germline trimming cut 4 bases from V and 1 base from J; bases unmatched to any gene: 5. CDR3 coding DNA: TGCAGTGCTATGCGGGGGTTGGGCACAGATACGCAGTATTTT. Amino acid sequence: CSAMRGLGTDTQYF.

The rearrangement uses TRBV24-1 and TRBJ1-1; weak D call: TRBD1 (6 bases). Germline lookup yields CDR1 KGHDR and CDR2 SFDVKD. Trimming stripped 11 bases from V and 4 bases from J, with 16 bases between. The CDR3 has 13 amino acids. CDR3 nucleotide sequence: TGTGCCATCGATTCAGGGGAGGCCACTGAAGCTTTCTTT. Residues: CAIDSGEATEAFF.

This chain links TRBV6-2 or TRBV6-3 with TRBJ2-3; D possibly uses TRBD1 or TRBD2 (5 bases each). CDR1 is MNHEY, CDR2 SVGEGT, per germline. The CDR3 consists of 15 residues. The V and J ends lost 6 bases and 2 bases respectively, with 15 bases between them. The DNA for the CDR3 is TGTGCCAGCAGCCCCTGGGACGGAAACACAGATACGCAGTATTTT. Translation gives CASSPWDGNTDTQYF.

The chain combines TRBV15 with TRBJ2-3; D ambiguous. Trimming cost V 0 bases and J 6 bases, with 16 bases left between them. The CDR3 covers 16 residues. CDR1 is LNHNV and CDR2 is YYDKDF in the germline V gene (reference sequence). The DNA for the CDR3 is TGTGCCACCAGCAGAGATTGGACCGGGTTGGTGGATACGCAGTATTTT. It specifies CATSRDWTGLVDTQYF. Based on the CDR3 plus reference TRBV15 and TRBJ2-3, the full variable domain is DAMVIQNPRYQVTQFGKPVTLSCSQTLNHNVMYWYQQKSSQAPKLLFHYYDKDFNNEADTPDNFQSRRPNTSFCFLDIRSPGLGDTAMYLCATSRDWTGLVDTQYFGPGTRLTVL.

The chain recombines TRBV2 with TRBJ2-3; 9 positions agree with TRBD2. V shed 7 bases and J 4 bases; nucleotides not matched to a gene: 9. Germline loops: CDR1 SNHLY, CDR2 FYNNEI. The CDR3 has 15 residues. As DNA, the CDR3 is TGTGCCAGCACACGAGCGGGGGGCAGGGCAGATACGCAGTATTTT. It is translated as CASTRAGGRADTQYF.

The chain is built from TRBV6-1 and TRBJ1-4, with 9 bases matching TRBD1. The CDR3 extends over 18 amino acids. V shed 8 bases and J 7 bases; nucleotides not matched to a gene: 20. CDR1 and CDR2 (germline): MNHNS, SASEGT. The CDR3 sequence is CASYRDRVTDGWGEKLFF. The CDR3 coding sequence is TGTGCCAGCTACCGGGACAGGGTGACGGACGGGTGGGGTGAAAAACTGTTTTTT.

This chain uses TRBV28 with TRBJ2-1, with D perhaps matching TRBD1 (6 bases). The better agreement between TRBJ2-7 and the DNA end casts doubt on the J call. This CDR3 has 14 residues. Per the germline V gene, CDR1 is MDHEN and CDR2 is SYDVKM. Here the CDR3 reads CASSPHRVPYEQYV. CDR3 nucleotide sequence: TGTGCCAGCAGCCCTCACAGGGTTCCCTACGAGCAGTACGTC.

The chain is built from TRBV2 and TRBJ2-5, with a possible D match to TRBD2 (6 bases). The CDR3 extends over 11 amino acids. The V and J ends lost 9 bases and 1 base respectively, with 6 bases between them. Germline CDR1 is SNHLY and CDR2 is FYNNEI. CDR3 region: CARTSQETQYF. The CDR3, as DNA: TGTGCCAGGACTAGCCAAGAGACCCAGTACTTC.